The clone carrying this T cell receptor beta chain was seen more than once but under ten times. What it recognizes is unknown. The entry originates in a study of T cells in Graves' hyperthyroidism and ophthalmopathy. The source material, RNA transcripts, was used to amplify TCR beta CDR3 regions. With the HTBI primer set, the TCR CDR3 went through a first round of RT-PCR. TCRdb passed the multiplex PCR reads through MiXCR, listing each CDR3 protein once. This table has 190,000 or so distinct CDR3 sequences, roughly 18% appearing once. Study-wide points: Peripheral blood also featured most of the thyroid clonotypes expanded above 0.001. The model anticipated ophthalmopathy a median around six months pre-onset.

Trimming took off 0 bases at V and 9 bases at J, with 12 bases between the two ends. The CDR3 runs 13 residues. Germline V gene sequence: CDR1 SGHKS, CDR2 YYEKEE (reference sequence). Investigators excluded patients with uncontrolled infection, other autoimmune disease, pregnancy or lactation. Fresh peripheral blood, approximately 10 ml, was the source of the PBMCs. This TCR came from a man in his forties with Graves' hyperthyroidism. Sequences were obtained from blood. The chain combines TRBV5-5 with TRBJ1-1; tentative D call: TRBD1 (6 bases). CDR3 nucleotide sequence: TGTGCCAGCAGCTTGGCAGGGGCAAATCAAGCTTTCTTT. It is translated as CASSLAGANQAFF.